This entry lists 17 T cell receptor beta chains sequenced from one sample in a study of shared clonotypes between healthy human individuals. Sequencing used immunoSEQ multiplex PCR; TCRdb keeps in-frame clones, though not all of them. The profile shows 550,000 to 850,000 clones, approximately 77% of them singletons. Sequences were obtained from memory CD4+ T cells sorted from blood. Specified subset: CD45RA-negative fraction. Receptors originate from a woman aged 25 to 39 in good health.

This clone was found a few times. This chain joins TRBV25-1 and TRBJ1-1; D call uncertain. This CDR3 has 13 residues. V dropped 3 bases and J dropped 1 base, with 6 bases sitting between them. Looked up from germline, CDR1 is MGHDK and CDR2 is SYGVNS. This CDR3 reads CASSDRPNTEAFF. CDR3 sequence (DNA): TGTGCCAGCAGTGACAGGCCGAACACTGAAGCTTTCTTT.

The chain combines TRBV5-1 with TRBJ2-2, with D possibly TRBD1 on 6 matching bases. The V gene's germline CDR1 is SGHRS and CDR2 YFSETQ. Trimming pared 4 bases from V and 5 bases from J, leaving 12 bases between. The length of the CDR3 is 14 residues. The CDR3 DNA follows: TGCGCCAGCAGCGGGGGCGTTGGGACCGGGGAGCTGTTTTTT. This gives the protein CASSGGVGTGELFF.

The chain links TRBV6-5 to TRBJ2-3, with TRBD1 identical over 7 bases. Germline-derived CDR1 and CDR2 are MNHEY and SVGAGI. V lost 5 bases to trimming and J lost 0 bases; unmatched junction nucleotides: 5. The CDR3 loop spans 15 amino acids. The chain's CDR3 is CASSGGTESTDTQYF. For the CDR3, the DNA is TGTGCCAGCAGTGGTGGGACAGAGAGCACAGATACGCAGTATTTT.

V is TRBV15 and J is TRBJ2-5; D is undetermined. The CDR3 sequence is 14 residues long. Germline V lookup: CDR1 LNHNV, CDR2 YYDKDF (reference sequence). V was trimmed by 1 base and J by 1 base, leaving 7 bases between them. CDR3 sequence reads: CATSRVHLQETQYF. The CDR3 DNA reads TGTGCCACCAGCAGAGTTCACCTCCAAGAGACCCAGTACTTC.

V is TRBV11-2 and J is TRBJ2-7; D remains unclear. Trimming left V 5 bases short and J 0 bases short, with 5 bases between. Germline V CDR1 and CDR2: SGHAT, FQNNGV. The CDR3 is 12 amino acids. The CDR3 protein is CASSHPSYEQYF. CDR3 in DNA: TGTGCCAGCAGCCACCCCTCCTACGAGCAGTACTTC.

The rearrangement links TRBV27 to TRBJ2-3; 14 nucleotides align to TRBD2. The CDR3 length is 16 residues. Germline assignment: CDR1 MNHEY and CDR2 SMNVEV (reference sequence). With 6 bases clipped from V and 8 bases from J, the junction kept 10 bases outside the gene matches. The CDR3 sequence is CASRPGLAGEGGTQYF. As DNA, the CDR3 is TGTGCCAGCAGGCCGGGACTAGCGGGAGAGGGTGGTACGCAGTATTTT.

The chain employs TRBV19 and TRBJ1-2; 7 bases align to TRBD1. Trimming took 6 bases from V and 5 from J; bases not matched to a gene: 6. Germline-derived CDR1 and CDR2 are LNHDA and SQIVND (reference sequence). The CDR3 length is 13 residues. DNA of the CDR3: TGTGCCAGTAGAAGGACAGGAGTTTATGGCTACACCTTC. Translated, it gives CASRRTGVYGYTF.

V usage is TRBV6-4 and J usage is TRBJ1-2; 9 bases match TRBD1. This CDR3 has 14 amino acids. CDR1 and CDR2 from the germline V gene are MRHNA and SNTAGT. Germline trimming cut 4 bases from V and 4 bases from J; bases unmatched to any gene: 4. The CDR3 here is CASSVGQGSYGYTF. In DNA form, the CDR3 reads TGTGCCAGCAGTGTCGGACAGGGGAGCTATGGCTACACCTTC.

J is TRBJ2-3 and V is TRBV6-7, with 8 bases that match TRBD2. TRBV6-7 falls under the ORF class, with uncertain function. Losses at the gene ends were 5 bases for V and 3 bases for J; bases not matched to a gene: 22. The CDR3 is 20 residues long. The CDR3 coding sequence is TGTGCCAGCAGTCCTCCCTCGGGAGGGCGCTTCGACTTTAAGACAGATACGCAGTATTTT. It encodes CASSPPSGGRFDFKTDTQYF.

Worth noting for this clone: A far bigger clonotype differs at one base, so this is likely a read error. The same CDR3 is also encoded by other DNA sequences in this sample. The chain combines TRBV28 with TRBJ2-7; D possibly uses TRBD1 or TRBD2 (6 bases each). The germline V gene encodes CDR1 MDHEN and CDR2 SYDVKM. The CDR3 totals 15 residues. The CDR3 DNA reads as TGTGCCAGCACAAACGGGGGCGCGATAACCTACGAGCAGTACTTT. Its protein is CASTNGGAITYEQYF.

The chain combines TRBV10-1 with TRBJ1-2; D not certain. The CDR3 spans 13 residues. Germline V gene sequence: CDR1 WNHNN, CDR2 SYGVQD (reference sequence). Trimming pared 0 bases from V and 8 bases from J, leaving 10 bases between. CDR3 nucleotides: TGCGCCAGCAGTGAGTCGACTGGCAGGGGCTACACCTTC. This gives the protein CASSESTGRGYTF.

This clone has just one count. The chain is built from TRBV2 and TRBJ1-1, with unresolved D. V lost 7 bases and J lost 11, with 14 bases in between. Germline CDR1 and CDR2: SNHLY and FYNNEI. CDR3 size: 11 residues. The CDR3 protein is CASNPDSGAFF. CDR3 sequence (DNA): TGTGCCAGCAATCCGGATTCGGGGGCTTTCTTT.

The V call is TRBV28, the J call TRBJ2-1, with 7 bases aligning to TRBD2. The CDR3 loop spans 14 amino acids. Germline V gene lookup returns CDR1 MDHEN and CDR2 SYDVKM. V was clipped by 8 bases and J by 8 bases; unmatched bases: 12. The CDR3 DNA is TGTGCCAGCGGTTCGGGGGAGGGCCATGATGAGCAGTTCTTC. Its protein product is CASGSGEGHDEQFF.

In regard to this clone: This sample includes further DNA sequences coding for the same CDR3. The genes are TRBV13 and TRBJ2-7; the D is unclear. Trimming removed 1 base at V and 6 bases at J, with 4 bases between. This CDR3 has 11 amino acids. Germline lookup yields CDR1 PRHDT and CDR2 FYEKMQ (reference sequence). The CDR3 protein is CASSLVGEQYF. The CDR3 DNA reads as TGTGCCAGCAGCTTAGTTGGCGAGCAGTACTTC.

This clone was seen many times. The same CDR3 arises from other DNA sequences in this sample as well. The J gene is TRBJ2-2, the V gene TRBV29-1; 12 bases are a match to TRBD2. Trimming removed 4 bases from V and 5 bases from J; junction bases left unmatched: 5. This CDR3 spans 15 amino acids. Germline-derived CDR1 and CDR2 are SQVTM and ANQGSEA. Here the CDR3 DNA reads TGCAGCGTTGGGACTAGCGGGACACGGACCGGGGAGCTGTTTTTT. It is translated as CSVGTSGTRTGELFF.

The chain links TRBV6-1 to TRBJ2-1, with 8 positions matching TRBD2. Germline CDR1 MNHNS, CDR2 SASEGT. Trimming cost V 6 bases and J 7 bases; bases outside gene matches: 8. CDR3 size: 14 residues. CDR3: CASRSSGLENEQFF. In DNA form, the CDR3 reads TGTGCCAGCAGGTCTAGCGGGTTAGAAAATGAGCAGTTCTTC.

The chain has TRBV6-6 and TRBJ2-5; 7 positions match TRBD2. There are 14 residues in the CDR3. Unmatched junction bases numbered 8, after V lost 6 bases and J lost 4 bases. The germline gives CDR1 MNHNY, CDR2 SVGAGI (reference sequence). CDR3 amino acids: CASRNSGRGETQYF. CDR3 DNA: TGTGCCAGCAGAAACTCAGGGAGGGGAGAGACCCAGTACTTC.